One sample yielded the 17 T cell receptor beta chains listed below, sequenced in a study of OX40 agonist ivuxolimab in advanced cancers. Clones were sequenced by immunoSEQ multiplex PCR, and TCRdb holds only the in-frame ones, with some missing. Counted here are approximately 69,000 clones, around 88% occurring once; the ten biggest clones make up 2.5% to 3.5%. Here the sequenced sample was CD4+ or CD8+ T cells sorted from blood, taken in a trial of the OX40 agonist ivuxolimab. These receptors all come from an adult with an advanced solid tumor such as melanoma, head and neck, liver or kidney cancer.

The chain carries TRBV5-1 and TRBJ2-3; D gene ambiguous. Germline CDR1 SGHRS, CDR2 YFSETQ. Trimming shortened V by 3 bases and J by 4 bases, and 6 bases separated the two germline ends. CDR3 length equals 12 residues. The CDR3 protein is CASSSNPDTQYF. As DNA, the CDR3 is TGCGCCAGCAGCTCGAACCCAGATACGCAGTATTTT.

Concerning this clone itself: One end of the junction does not line up with germline, which may come from a read error. The V gene is TRBV7-7, the J gene TRBJ2-5, with 9 bases aligning to TRBD1. This CDR3 has 16 amino acids. Germline CDR1 and CDR2: SSHAT and FNYEAQ (reference sequence). CDR3 nucleotides: TGTGCTAGCAGCTTAGGGGGACAGGGCGGTAGAGAGACCCAGTACTTC. Translating it yields CASSLGGQGGRETQYF.

CDR3 sequence (DNA): TGTGCCAGCAGCCGACAGGGAACTGAAGCTTTCTTT. This codes for CASSRQGTEAFF. The chain recombines TRBV2 with TRBJ1-1, with 7 bases fitting TRBD1. Germline V gene lookup returns CDR1 SNHLY and CDR2 FYNNEI. The CDR3 is made up of 12 amino acids. With 6 bases clipped from V and 5 bases from J, the junction kept 3 bases outside the gene matches.

The chain uses TRBV11-1 and TRBJ2-7; 11 bases match TRBD2. Losses at the gene ends were 4 bases for V and 3 bases for J; bases not matched to a gene: 5. The CDR3 covers 15 residues. Germline loops: CDR1 SGHAT, CDR2 FQDESV (reference sequence). The CDR3 DNA reads TGTGCCAGCAGCTCCGAAGGGACTAGCGGCTACGAGCAGTACTTC. Residues: CASSSEGTSGYEQYF.

The gene calls are TRBV28 and TRBJ1-1; D is uncertain. The germline CDR1 and CDR2 sequences are MDHEN and SYDVKM. There are 14 residues in the CDR3. The ends were cut back, 3 bases at V and 0 bases at J, with 8 bases in the middle. CDR3 in amino acids: CASSFGVMNTEAFF. As DNA, the CDR3 is TGTGCCAGCAGTTTCGGAGTAATGAACACTGAAGCTTTCTTT. Complete variable domain (other parts from reference TRBV28 and TRBJ1-1): DVKVTQSSRYLVKRTGEKVFLECVQDMDHENMFWYRQDPGLGLRLIYFSYDVKMKEKGDIPEGYSVSREKKERFSLILESASTNQTSMYLCASSFGVMNTEAFFGQGTRLTVV.

The rearrangement joins TRBV6-5 to TRBJ2-5; no definite D call. The CDR3 is made up of 13 amino acids. Trimming removed 2 bases at V and 2 bases at J, with 6 bases between. CDR1 is MNHEY, CDR2 SVGAGI, per germline. CDR3 DNA: TGTGCCAGCAGTTACGTTCAACAAGAGACCCAGTACTTC. Its protein product is CASSYVQQETQYF.

The chain links TRBV10-3 to TRBJ1-1; D gene unclear. CDR1 and CDR2 from the germline V gene are ENHRY and SYGVKD. This CDR3 comprises 15 residues. The V gene lost 8 bases and the J gene lost 3 bases, with 19 bases spanning the gap. The CDR3 reads CAIGRLPRGDTEAFF. The CDR3 region has the DNA TGTGCCATCGGGAGACTCCCCAGAGGAGACACTGAAGCTTTCTTT.

This chain joins TRBV11-2 and TRBJ2-3; 12 bases line up with TRBD2. Germline V lookup: CDR1 SGHAT, CDR2 FQNNGV. The CDR3 length is 15 residues. Losses at the gene ends were 5 bases for V and 5 bases for J; bases not matched to a gene: 5. The CDR3 coding sequence is TGTGCCAGCAGCCCAGGGACTAGCGGGTTAGATACGCAGTATTTT. Protein: CASSPGTSGLDTQYF.

J is TRBJ1-1 and V is TRBV6-5; 7 bases agree with TRBD1. Trimming removed 6 bases from V and 8 bases from J; junction bases left unmatched: 9. Germline lookup yields CDR1 MNHEY and CDR2 SVGAGI. This CDR3 comprises 13 residues. This chain's CDR3 is CASRKTGTEEAFF. CDR3 nucleotide sequence: TGTGCCAGCAGAAAAACCGGGACAGAAGAAGCTTTCTTT.

CDR3 nucleotide sequence: TGTGCCAGCAGATCACCTCCCGGCTCGGCCGGGGAGCTGTTTTTT. It specifies CASRSPPGSAGELFF. This rearrangement joins TRBV6-1 to TRBJ2-2; D gene uncertain. Trimming shortened V by 6 bases and J by 6 bases, and 17 bases separated the two germline ends. The CDR3 covers 15 residues. In germline, CDR1 is MNHNS, CDR2 SASEGT.

The chain joins TRBV27 to TRBJ2-7; 8 positions match TRBD1. Unmatched junction bases numbered 3, after V lost 5 bases and J lost 9 bases. Germline CDR1 MNHEY, CDR2 SMNVEV (reference sequence). The CDR3 has 11 residues. Here the CDR3 DNA reads TGTGCCAGCAGTCAGGGGGCGGGGCAGTACTTC. Protein sequence: CASSQGAGQYF.

The chain is built from TRBV30 and TRBJ2-3, with 8 bases identical to TRBD1. V shed 2 bases and J 4 bases; nucleotides not matched to a gene: 5. Looked up from germline, CDR1 is GTSNPN and CDR2 is SVGIG (reference sequence). This CDR3 comprises 14 residues. In DNA, the CDR3 is TGTGCCTGGAGTAAGACAGGGGAAGCAGATACGCAGTATTTT. Protein sequence: CAWSKTGEADTQYF.

This clone is a singleton in its sample. V and J are TRBV9 and TRBJ1-1, with 8 bases matching TRBD1. V shed 2 bases and J 0 bases; nucleotides not matched to a gene: 3. The CDR3 consists of 15 residues. Germline assignment: CDR1 SGDLS and CDR2 YYNGEE. CDR3 in amino acids: CASSVGTGLNTEAFF. CDR3 coding DNA: TGTGCCAGCAGCGTGGGGACAGGCCTGAACACTGAAGCTTTCTTT.

The chain recombines TRBV4-1 with TRBJ1-6; no definite D call. Germline V gene lookup returns CDR1 MGHRA and CDR2 YSYEKL. The CDR3 runs 15 residues. Trimming took 8 bases from V and 7 from J, leaving 18 bases between them. Here the CDR3 reads CASGPGSPGNSPLHF. The CDR3 nucleotides are TGCGCCAGCGGCCCGGGGTCACCGGGGAATTCACCCCTCCACTTT.

The J gene is TRBJ1-5, the V gene TRBV5-1; D call uncertain. The germline V gene encodes CDR1 SGHRS and CDR2 YFSETQ. The CDR3 contains 15 residues. Trimming stripped 2 bases from V and 0 bases from J, with 9 bases between. The CDR3, as DNA: TGCGCCAGCAGCTTAGTCCGGGTTAGCAATCAGCCCCAGCATTTT. It translates to CASSLVRVSNQPQHF.

The CDR3 loop is CASSLGYKETQYF. CDR3 nucleotides: TGTGCCAGCAGCTTGGGGTACAAAGAGACCCAGTACTTC. The chain is built from TRBV5-4 and TRBJ2-5; no clear D. Between the trimmed V and J ends, which lost 0 bases and 3 bases, there was a span of 6 bases. Germline CDR1 reads SGHNT; CDR2 reads YYREEE (reference sequence). The CDR3 contains 13 residues.

The chain employs TRBV28 and TRBJ1-5; D unclear. Looked up from germline, CDR1 is MDHEN and CDR2 is SYDVKM. V was pared by 3 bases and J by 0 bases, with 12 bases between. The CDR3 loop spans 16 amino acids. CDR3 sequence: CASSLTGGLSNQPQHF. DNA for the CDR3: TGTGCCAGCAGTTTGACGGGCGGGCTTAGCAATCAGCCCCAGCATTTT.